Following are 25 T cell receptor beta chains from one sample sequenced in a study of blood T cells in healthy people across ages. Sample-barcoded 5' priming and a J-beta primer mix drove a second PCR of about 7 to 11 cycles. One entry per CDR3 protein, called by TCRdb with MiXCR from the 5' RACE reads. Among some 1.7 million distinct CDR3 sequences listed, about 28% were seen once. Material for sequencing was blood. Receptors were obtained from a woman aged 25-40 years in good health.

This chain joins TRBV29-1 and TRBJ2-1; 7 bases line up with TRBD1. The ends lost 6 bases at V and 7 bases at J; junction bases unmatched: 6. Germline CDR1 reads SQVTM; CDR2 reads ANQGSEA. The CDR3 totals 12 residues. The CDR3 here is CSVRDSGNEQFF. CDR3 sequence (DNA): TGCAGCGTCAGGGACAGTGGTAATGAGCAGTTCTTC.

This clonotype occurred a few times. The chain combines TRBV5-8 with TRBJ2-7; perhaps D is TRBD1 or TRBD2 (5 bases each). The CDR3 is made up of 14 amino acids. V lost 4 bases, J lost 7 bases, and 18 bases lay in between. Germline assignment: CDR1 SGHTS and CDR2 YDEGEE. CDR3 amino acids: CASSPLRGPGEQYF. CDR3 sequence (DNA): TGTGCCAGCAGCCCTCTGAGGGGTCCGGGAGAGCAGTACTTC.

Only a few counts were recorded for this clonotype. This chain links TRBV9 with TRBJ2-3; D is ambiguous. CDR3 length equals 13 residues. Germline V gene data show CDR1 as SGDLS and CDR2 as YYNGEE. The ends were cut back, 1 base at V and 0 bases at J, with 3 bases in the middle. CDR3 amino acids: CASSVMSTDTQYF. The DNA of the CDR3 is TGTGCCAGCAGCGTAATGAGCACAGATACGCAGTATTTT.

In this sample, this clonotype turned up many times. The chain couples TRBV20-1 to TRBJ1-6; TRBD1 aligns across 7 bases. The junction had 4 bases not matched to a gene; V was cut back by 7 bases and J by 7 bases. This CDR3 region has 12 residues. Per germline, CDR1 DFQATT and CDR2 SNEGSKA (reference sequence). This CDR3 is CSVGTANSPLHF. The CDR3 nucleotides read TGCAGTGTCGGGACAGCCAATTCACCCCTCCACTTT.

There are many counts of this clonotype. The gene calls are TRBV2 and TRBJ2-7, with TRBD1 matching over 7 bases. This CDR3 spans 15 amino acids. Germline V lookup: CDR1 SNHLY, CDR2 FYNNEI. After removal of 6 bases from V and 4 bases from J, the junction contained 12 bases not matched to a gene. CDR3: CASSPSGGRAYEQYF. In DNA form, the CDR3 reads TGTGCCAGCAGCCCTTCAGGGGGTAGAGCTTACGAGCAGTACTTC.

The chain is built from TRBV29-1 and TRBJ2-1; D remains ambiguous. This CDR3 comprises 12 residues. CDR1 is SQVTM, CDR2 ANQGSEA, per germline. Trimming cost V 2 bases and J 4 bases, with 6 bases left between them. CDR3 bases: TGCAGCGTTGAAAGGAATTACAATGAGCAGTTCTTC. Amino acids: CSVERNYNEQFF.

This clonotype was observed a handful of times. V is TRBV12-3 or TRBV12-4 and J is TRBJ1-3, with D possibly TRBD1 on 5 matching bases. The CDR3 has 13 residues. Trimming took off 8 bases at V and 3 bases at J, with 11 bases between the two ends. CDR3 in DNA: TGTGCCAGCGCCACGGGGGGTGGAAACACCATATATTTT. This codes for CASATGGGNTIYF.

This clonotype was seen a few times. CDR3 in amino acids: CASSLEALATETQYF. The CDR3 DNA reads TGTGCCAGCAGCTTAGAGGCCCTAGCGACAGAGACCCAGTACTTC. The chain joins TRBV7-2 to TRBJ2-5, with D possibly matching TRBD2 (6 bases). V lost 1 base and J lost 4, with 13 bases in between. The CDR3 runs to 15 residues. CDR1 SGHTA and CDR2 FQGNSA come from the germline V gene.

The V call is TRBV25-1, the J call TRBJ2-5; D gene uncertain. CDR3 length: 14 amino acids. Trimming stripped 6 bases from V and 2 bases from J, with 13 bases between. CDR1 and CDR2 (germline): MGHDK, SYGVNS. CDR3 in amino acids: CASSSTSKQETQYF. CDR3 bases: TGTGCCAGCAGCTCAACAAGTAAACAAGAGACCCAGTACTTC.

This clonotype was seen once. The chain has TRBV20-1 and TRBJ2-7; 7 bases align to TRBD2. J gave up 2 bases and V 5 bases, and 9 bases lay outside the gene matches. This CDR3 has 14 residues. Germline loops: CDR1 DFQATT, CDR2 SNEGSKA (reference sequence). The CDR3 sequence: CSAPPGGTAYEQYF. CDR3 coding DNA: TGCAGTGCTCCTCCGGGAGGCACTGCCTACGAGCAGTACTTC.

This clonotype has only a few counts. The chain joins TRBV6-6 to TRBJ1-4, with a tentative D call TRBD1 (5 bases). V was shortened by 4 bases and J by 7 bases, with 13 bases between the two germline ends. CDR1 and CDR2 (germline): MNHNY, SVGAGI (reference sequence). There are 14 residues in the CDR3. DNA of the CDR3: TGTGCCAGCAGTTTAGAGAGACAGTTTGAAAAACTGTTTTTT. Amino acid sequence: CASSLERQFEKLFF.

Note on this clonotype: Given a much more abundant clone one base away, this may be a read error. The chain recombines TRBV5-1 with TRBJ2-6; D might be TRBD1 or TRBD2, each matching 5 bases. The CDR3 runs to 15 residues. Germline loops: CDR1 SGHRS, CDR2 YFSETQ. The CDR3 nucleotides are TGCGCCAGCAGCCCCGGGATGTCTGGGGCCAACGTCCTGATTTTC. As protein: CASSPGMSGANVLIF.

The genes are TRBV2 and TRBJ2-7; D possibly corresponds to TRBD1 (7 bases). The J call is in doubt because the DNA end fits TRBJ2-5 better. This CDR3 spans 16 amino acids. Germline CDR1 SNHLY, CDR2 FYNNEI. CDR3 nucleotide sequence: TGTGCCAGCAGCGGCGGGACAGCTCAATCGGGGGAGACCCAGTACTTC. Its translation: CASSGGTAQSGETQYF.

About this clonotype itself: A junction boundary mismatches the germline segment, possibly from a read error. The chain is built from TRBV5-5 and TRBJ1-1, with D perhaps matching TRBD1 (5 bases). This CDR3 region has 14 residues. Germline values: CDR1 SGHKS, CDR2 YYEKEE (reference sequence). In DNA form, the CDR3 reads TGTGCCAGCAGCTTGCCAGGGCGTGAGACTGGAGCTTTCTTT. Protein product: CASSLPGRETGAFF.

This clonotype has just a few counts. CDR3: CAWGEGRAREQYF. The DNA for the CDR3 is TGTGCCTGGGGGGAGGGTCGAGCGAGGGAGCAGTACTTC. The chain carries TRBV30 and TRBJ2-7, with 7 bases identical to TRBD2. The V gene end was trimmed by 5 bases and the J gene end by 7 bases; junction bases not matched to a gene: 11. The CDR3 sequence is 13 residues long. CDR1 and CDR2 from the germline V gene are GTSNPN and SVGIG (reference sequence).

This clonotype was counted many times. This chain's CDR3 is CASSAEISYEQYF. The CDR3 coding sequence is TGTGCCAGCAGCGCGGAAATAAGCTACGAGCAGTACTTC. The chain recombines TRBV9 with TRBJ2-7; no reliable D call. V lost 3 bases to trimming and J lost 3 bases, with 10 bases between them. The CDR3 length is 13 residues. CDR1 is SGDLS and CDR2 is YYNGEE in the germline V gene.

The chain carries TRBV3-1 and TRBJ1-5; weak D call: TRBD1 (6 bases). With 0 bases removed from V and 5 bases from J, the gap between germline ends came to 11 bases. Germline loops: CDR1 LGHDT, CDR2 YNNKEL (reference sequence). CDR3 size: 15 residues. In DNA, the CDR3 is TGTGCCAGCAGCCAAGAGGGGGGGGCGCATCAGCCCCAGCATTTT. Residues: CASSQEGGAHQPQHF. The full variable domain, completed using reference TRBV3-1 and TRBJ1-5, is DTAVSQTPKYLVTQMGNDKSIKCEQNLGHDTMYWYKQDSKKFLKIMFSYNNKELIINETVPNRFSPKSPDKAHLNLHINSLELGDSAVYFCASSQEGGAHQPQHFGDGTRLSIL.

The chain uses TRBV29-1 and TRBJ2-4; tentatively, D is TRBD1 (6 bases). The CDR3 is 14 residues long. Germline V CDR1 and CDR2: SQVTM, ANQGSEA. Trimming took off 6 bases at V and 8 bases at J, with 20 bases between the two ends. CDR3 loop: CSVGRRQAWDIQYF. The CDR3 DNA reads as TGCAGCGTCGGACGTAGACAGGCATGGGACATTCAGTACTTC.

This sequence joins TRBV7-3 and TRBJ2-5, with 11 bases matching TRBD2. V shed 1 base and J 3 bases; nucleotides not matched to a gene: 16. Germline V lookup: CDR1 SGHTA, CDR2 FQGTGA. This CDR3 contains 20 residues. The CDR3, as DNA: TGTGCCAGCAGCTTAATTGCTAGCGGGGGGTATACACCTTTCAAAGAGACCCAGTACTTC. This codes for CASSLIASGGYTPFKETQYF.

This clonotype was observed a few times. The V gene is TRBV12-3 or TRBV12-4, the J gene TRBJ1-2, with unresolved D. The CDR3 length is 14 residues. V was cut by 2 bases and J by 3 bases, with 10 bases left in between. CDR3 residues: CASSLRQFYYGYTF. CDR3 DNA sequence: TGTGCCAGCAGTTTAAGGCAGTTCTACTATGGCTACACCTTC.

This clonotype appeared many times. The chain uses TRBV20-1 and TRBJ2-5; D is unclear. Germline V CDR1 and CDR2: DFQATT, SNEGSKA (reference sequence). V was clipped by 6 bases and J by 1 base, with 9 bases between them. CDR3 length: 12 residues. This CDR3 is CSARSPQETQYF. The CDR3 DNA follows: TGCAGTGCCAGGTCTCCCCAAGAGACCCAGTACTTC.

This clonotype showed up many times. The gene calls are TRBV5-1 and TRBJ2-1, with TRBD2 matching 8 bases. Trimming took 4 bases from V and 10 from J; bases not matched to a gene: 7. Germline CDR1 SGHRS, CDR2 YFSETQ. This CDR3 region has 13 residues. CDR3 sequence (DNA): TGCGCCAGCAGCATCACCCGGGGGGGCGAGCAGTTCTTC. It yields the protein CASSITRGGEQFF.

V usage is TRBV5-1 and J usage is TRBJ1-6; D not certain. Germline CDR1 is SGHRS and CDR2 is YFSETQ. The CDR3 runs 16 residues. V lost 5 bases and J 0 bases, leaving 12 bases between the germline ends. CDR3 protein: CASSSDGGSYNSPLHF. In DNA form, the CDR3 reads TGCGCCAGCAGTTCAGACGGAGGCTCCTATAATTCACCCCTCCACTTT. Full variable domain (outside the CDR3, taken from reference TRBV5-1 and TRBJ1-6): KAGVTQTPRYLIKTRGQQVTLSCSPISGHRSVSWYQQTPGQGLQFLFEYFSETQRNKGNFPGRFSGRQFSNSRSEMNVSTLELGDSALYLCASSSDGGSYNSPLHFGNGTRLTVT.

V is TRBV12-3 or TRBV12-4 and J is TRBJ1-4, with D unresolved. V shed 5 bases and J shed 0 bases, with 10 bases lying between them. CDR3 length: 15 residues. The CDR3 bases are TGTGCCAGCAGTCCCCGGCTGACAACTAATGAAAAACTGTTTTTT. Translation: CASSPRLTTNEKLFF.

Details on this clonotype: One end of the junction does not line up with germline, which may come from a read error. This chain uses TRBV6-5 with TRBJ2-7; 7 bases map to TRBD1. The better agreement between TRBJ2-5 and the DNA end casts doubt on the J call. In germline, CDR1 is MNHEY, CDR2 SVGAGI. This CDR3 is 16 amino acids long. Written as DNA, the CDR3 is TGTACCAGCAGTCGACAGGGCCTCGCCCTCCAAGAGACCCAGTACTTC. It codes for CTSSRQGLALQETQYF.